The clone carrying this T cell receptor (beta chain) was seen only once. Some clones are missing from TCRdb's copy, which holds only in-frame ones; the method was immunoSEQ multiplex PCR. This sample carries tens of thousands of clones, 93% of them seen once, and the ten largest clones take 0.2% to 0.25%. These data are taken from a study of technical replicates of blood from several donors. Sequencing used T cells isolated from PBMCs. The sequence was obtained from a human donor in good health.

CDR3 nucleotides: TGTGCCAGCAGCTTAGTTTCGGGGAAGAAGTACAATGAGCAGTTCTTC. Protein: CASSLVSGKKYNEQFF. This chain links TRBV7-9 with TRBJ2-1; a possible D gene is TRBD2 (5 bases). Germline CDR1 is SEHNR and CDR2 is FQNEAQ (reference sequence). V was cut by 1 base and J by 4 bases, with 14 bases left in between. This CDR3 has 16 residues.